In this sample, the clone carrying this TCR beta chain turned up a few times. Sequencing was performed with immunoSEQ multiplex PCR; in TCRdb, only in-frame clones are kept and a portion is missing. This table holds about 61,000 clones, 70% to 90% found once. The entry originates in a study of Tregs in tolerant kidney transplant recipients. This clonotype was sampled from a human donor who received a combined kidney and bone marrow transplant. Sequences were derived from Tregs from blood, sampled before the transplant.

The CDR3 coding sequence is TGTGCCATCAGTGAGTCGCTGGCAGGCGATTCACCCCTCCACTTT. Amino acids: CAISESLAGDSPLHF. The V gene is TRBV10-3, the J gene TRBJ1-6; D gene uncertain. V shed 0 bases and J shed 8 bases, with 11 bases lying between them. Looked up from germline, CDR1 is ENHRY and CDR2 is SYGVKD. This CDR3 is 15 amino acids long.